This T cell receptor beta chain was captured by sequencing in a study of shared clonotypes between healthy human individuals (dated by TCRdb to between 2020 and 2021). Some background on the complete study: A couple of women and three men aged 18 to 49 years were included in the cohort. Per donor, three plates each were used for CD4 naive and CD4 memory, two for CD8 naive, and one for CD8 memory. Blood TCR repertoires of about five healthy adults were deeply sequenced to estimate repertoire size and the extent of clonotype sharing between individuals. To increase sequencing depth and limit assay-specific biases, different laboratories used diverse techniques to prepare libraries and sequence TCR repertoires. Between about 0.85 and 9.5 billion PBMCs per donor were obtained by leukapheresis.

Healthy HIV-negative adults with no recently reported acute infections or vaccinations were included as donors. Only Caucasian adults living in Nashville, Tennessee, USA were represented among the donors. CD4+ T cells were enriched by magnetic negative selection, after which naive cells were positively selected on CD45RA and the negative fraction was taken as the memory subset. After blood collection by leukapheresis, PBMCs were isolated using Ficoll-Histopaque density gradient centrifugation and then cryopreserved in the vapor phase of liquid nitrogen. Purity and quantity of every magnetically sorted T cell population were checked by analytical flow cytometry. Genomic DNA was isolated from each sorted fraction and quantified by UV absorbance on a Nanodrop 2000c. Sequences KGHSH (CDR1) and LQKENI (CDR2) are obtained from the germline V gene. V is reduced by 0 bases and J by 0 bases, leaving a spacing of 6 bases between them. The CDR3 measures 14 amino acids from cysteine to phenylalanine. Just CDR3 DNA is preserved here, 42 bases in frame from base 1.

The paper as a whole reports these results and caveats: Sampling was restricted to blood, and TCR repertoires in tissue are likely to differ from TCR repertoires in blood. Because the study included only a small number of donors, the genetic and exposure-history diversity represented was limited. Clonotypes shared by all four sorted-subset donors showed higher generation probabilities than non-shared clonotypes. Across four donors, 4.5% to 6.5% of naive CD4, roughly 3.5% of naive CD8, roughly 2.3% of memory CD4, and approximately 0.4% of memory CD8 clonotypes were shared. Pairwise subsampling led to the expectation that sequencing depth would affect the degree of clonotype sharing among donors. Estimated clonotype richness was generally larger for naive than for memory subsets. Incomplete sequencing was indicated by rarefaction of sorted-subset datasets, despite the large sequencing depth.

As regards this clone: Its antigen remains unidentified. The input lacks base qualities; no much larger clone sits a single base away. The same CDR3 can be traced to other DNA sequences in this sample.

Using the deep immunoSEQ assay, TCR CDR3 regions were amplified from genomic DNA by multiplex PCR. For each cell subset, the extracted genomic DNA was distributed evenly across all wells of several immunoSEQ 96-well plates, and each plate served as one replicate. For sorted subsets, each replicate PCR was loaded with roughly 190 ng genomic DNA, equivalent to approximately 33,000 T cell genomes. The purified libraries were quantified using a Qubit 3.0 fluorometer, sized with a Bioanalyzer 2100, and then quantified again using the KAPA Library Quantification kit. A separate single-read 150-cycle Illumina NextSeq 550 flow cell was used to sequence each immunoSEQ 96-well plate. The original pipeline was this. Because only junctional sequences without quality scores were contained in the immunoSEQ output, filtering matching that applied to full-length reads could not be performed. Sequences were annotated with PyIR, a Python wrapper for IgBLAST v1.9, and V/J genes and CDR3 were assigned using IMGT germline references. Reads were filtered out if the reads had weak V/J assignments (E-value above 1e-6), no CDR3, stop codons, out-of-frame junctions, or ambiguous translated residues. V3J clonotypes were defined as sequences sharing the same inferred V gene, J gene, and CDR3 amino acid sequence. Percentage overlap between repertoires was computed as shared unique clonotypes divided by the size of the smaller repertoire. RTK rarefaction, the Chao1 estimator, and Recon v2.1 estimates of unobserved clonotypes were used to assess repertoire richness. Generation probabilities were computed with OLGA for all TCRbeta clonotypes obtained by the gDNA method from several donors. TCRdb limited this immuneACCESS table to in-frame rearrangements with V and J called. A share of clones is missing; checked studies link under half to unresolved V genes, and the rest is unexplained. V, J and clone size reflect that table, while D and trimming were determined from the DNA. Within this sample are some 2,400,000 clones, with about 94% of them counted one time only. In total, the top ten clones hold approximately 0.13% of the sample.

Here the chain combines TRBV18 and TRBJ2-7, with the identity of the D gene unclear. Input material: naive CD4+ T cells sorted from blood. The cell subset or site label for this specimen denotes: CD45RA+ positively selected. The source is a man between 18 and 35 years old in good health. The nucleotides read TGTGCCAGCTCACCACCCACGGCCTCCTACGAGCAGTACTTC. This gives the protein CASSPPTASYEQYF.